This T cell receptor (beta chain) was identified in a study of T-cell reconstitution after alpha-beta-depleted transplantation in children. For TCRbeta, the library was prepared with unique molecular identifiers. One entry per CDR3 protein results from TCRdb running MiXCR on the PCR reads. The sample includes nearly 400,000 distinct CDR3 sequences, 20% seen only once; the top ten take less than 4.5%. This TCR derives from a human donor who donated a stem cell graft to a child with acute myeloid leukemia. Sequenced material: PBMCs from the stem cell graft donor, taken from the stem cell graft.

CDR3 in DNA: TGCAGTGCCCAGGGGGCGGGAGCGGAGCAGTTCTTC. Residues: CSAQGAGAEQFF. The rearrangement links TRBV20-1 to TRBJ2-1, with D possibly being TRBD1 (8 bases). Trimming left V 6 bases short and J 10 bases short, with 16 bases between. The length of the CDR3 is 12 residues. Germline V lookup: CDR1 DFQATT, CDR2 SNEGSKA (reference sequence).